Listed below are T cell receptor beta chains from one sample, sequenced in a study of a mutant IDH1 vaccine in newly diagnosed glioma. The protocol was immunoSEQ multiplex PCR, while the TCRdb copy is restricted to in-frame clones and leaves out a portion. The table lists about 83,000 clones, about 81% of them singletons. Their specific antigens are unknown. The sample in question was PBMCs, obtained from a glioma patient whose treatment included an IDH1 peptide vaccine. Source of these receptors: a man aged 40-55 years with glioma. The CDR3 runs from the conserved cysteine through the conserved F or W. D genes are given only for firm matches. Clone size is not always given. Where it is, it says once, few, many or a class for expanded clones.

d_gene: TRBD2; abundance: .; j_gene: TRBJ2-2; v_gene: TRBV9; CDR3nt: TGTGCCAGCAGCAAAGGACTAGCGGGGGGAACCGGGGAGCTGTTTTTT; CDR3aa: CASSKGLAGGTGELFF
d_gene: .; abundance: .; j_gene: TRBJ2-7; v_gene: TRBV5-6; CDR3nt: TGTGCCAGCAGCAGGACGGTCAGGGGTGGAAAACGGGAGGCGGGCGAGCAGTACTTC; CDR3aa: CASSRTVRGGKREAGEQYF
d_gene: .; abundance: .; j_gene: TRBJ2-1; v_gene: TRBV21-1; CDR3nt: TGTGCCAGCAGCCCTAGCGACTACAATGAGCAGTTCTTC; CDR3aa: CASSPSDYNEQFF
d_gene: TRBD2; abundance: .; j_gene: TRBJ2-1; v_gene: TRBV11-2; CDR3nt: TGTGCCAGCAGCCGGATCAATAGACTAGCGGTTTACAATGAGCAGTTCTTC; CDR3aa: CASSRINRLAVYNEQFF
d_gene: .; abundance: .; j_gene: TRBJ1-2; v_gene: TRBV6-1; CDR3nt: TGTGCCAGCAGTGAAACCCCGGGGCACTATGGCTACACCTTC; CDR3aa: CASSETPGHYGYTF
d_gene: .; abundance: .; j_gene: TRBJ2-5; v_gene: TRBV11-1; CDR3nt: TGTGCCAGCAGCTTAGGCGAAGTGACTACTATACAAGAGACCCAGTACTTC; CDR3aa: CASSLGEVTTIQETQYF
d_gene: .; abundance: .; j_gene: TRBJ2-5; v_gene: TRBV19; CDR3nt: TGTGCCAGTAGTATAGTCGGTGGGACCCAGTACTTC; CDR3aa: CASSIVGGTQYF
d_gene: .; abundance: .; j_gene: TRBJ1-1; v_gene: TRBV27; CDR3nt: TGTGCCAGCAGTTTTAGTACTATGAACACTGAAGCTTTCTTT; CDR3aa: CASSFSTMNTEAFF
d_gene: .; abundance: many; j_gene: TRBJ1-2; v_gene: TRBV15; CDR3nt: TGTGCCACCAGCAGAGGCGACACAGGGTCCGGCTACACCTTC; CDR3aa: CATSRGDTGSGYTF
d_gene: TRBD1; abundance: .; j_gene: TRBJ1-2; v_gene: TRBV11-2; CDR3nt: TGTGCCAGCAGCCGGGACAGGGGTGATGGCTACACCTTC; CDR3aa: CASSRDRGDGYTF
d_gene: TRBD2; abundance: few; j_gene: TRBJ2-7; v_gene: TRBV6-6; CDR3nt: TGTGCCAGCAACCCTAGCGGAGTCTACGAGCAGTACTTC; CDR3aa: CASNPSGVYEQYF
d_gene: .; abundance: .; j_gene: TRBJ1-2; v_gene: TRBV7-2; CDR3nt: TGTGCCAGCAGCTTAGAGGTGGACACTTACTATGGCTACACCTTC; CDR3aa: CASSLEVDTYYGYTF
d_gene: TRBD2; abundance: .; j_gene: TRBJ2-7; v_gene: TRBV14; CDR3nt: TGTGCCAGCAGCCCCCCAGGGAGCGGGGGCTTAAGGGAGCAGTACTTC; CDR3aa: CASSPPGSGGLREQYF
d_gene: .; abundance: .; j_gene: TRBJ2-5; v_gene: TRBV7-8; CDR3nt: TGTGCCAGCAGCTTAGTTTATGGGGGCCCCCAAGAGACCCAGTACTTC; CDR3aa: CASSLVYGGPQETQYF
d_gene: .; abundance: .; j_gene: TRBJ2-7; v_gene: TRBV7-2; CDR3nt: TGTGCCAGCAGCTTAGTGTTGAGAGGAGGGCGGTTTTTATCCGAGCAGTACTTC; CDR3aa: CASSLVLRGGRFLSEQYF
d_gene: .; abundance: .; j_gene: TRBJ2-2; v_gene: TRBV6-5; CDR3nt: TGTGCCAGCAGTTATTCCGACGAGGGGGCCGGGGAGCTGTTTTTT; CDR3aa: CASSYSDEGAGELFF
d_gene: TRBD2; abundance: .; j_gene: TRBJ2-5; v_gene: TRBV6-5; CDR3nt: TGTGCCAGCAGTTCCCGACTAGCCCCACAAGAGACCCAGTACTTC; CDR3aa: CASSSRLAPQETQYF
d_gene: .; abundance: .; j_gene: TRBJ2-1; v_gene: TRBV5-5; CDR3nt: TGTGCCAGCAGCTTCCAAGGGAATGAGCAGTTCTTC; CDR3aa: CASSFQGNEQFF
d_gene: .; abundance: .; j_gene: TRBJ2-1; v_gene: TRBV4-1; CDR3nt: TGCGCCAGCAGCCAACCAGAGGACAATGAGCAGTTCTTC; CDR3aa: CASSQPEDNEQFF
d_gene: .; abundance: .; j_gene: TRBJ1-6; v_gene: TRBV7-8; CDR3nt: TGTGCCAGCAGCTTATTCAGGGGTGATTCACCCCTCCACTTT; CDR3aa: CASSLFRGDSPLHF
d_gene: .; abundance: .; j_gene: TRBJ1-2; v_gene: TRBV9; CDR3nt: TGTGCCAGCAGCGTATGGACAGCCGCTAACTATGGCTACACCTTC; CDR3aa: CASSVWTAANYGYTF
d_gene: .; abundance: .; j_gene: TRBJ2-5; v_gene: TRBV18; CDR3nt: TGTGCCAGCTCACCACCGTCGAAAGAGACCCAGTACTTC; CDR3aa: CASSPPSKETQYF
d_gene: TRBD1; abundance: .; j_gene: TRBJ2-2; v_gene: TRBV5-4; CDR3nt: TGTGCCAGCAGCTTGGAACAGGGGGGTTCCACCGGGGAGCTGTTTTTT; CDR3aa: CASSLEQGGSTGELFF
d_gene: .; abundance: .; j_gene: TRBJ1-2; v_gene: TRBV30; CDR3nt: TGTGCCTATTTAGGACCCGGCGGGGGTAACTATGGCTACACCTTC; CDR3aa: CAYLGPGGGNYGYTF
d_gene: .; abundance: .; j_gene: TRBJ2-5; v_gene: TRBV7-6; CDR3nt: TGTGCCAGCAGCCAAGACATAGCACAAGAGACCCAGTACTTC; CDR3aa: CASSQDIAQETQYF
d_gene: .; abundance: .; j_gene: TRBJ2-6; v_gene: TRBV27; CDR3nt: TGTGCCAGCAGTCCAACTTACGGGGCCTTAGGGGCCAACGTCCTGACTTTC; CDR3aa: CASSPTYGALGANVLTF
d_gene: TRBD1; abundance: .; j_gene: TRBJ2-6; v_gene: TRBV5-4; CDR3nt: TGTGCCAGCAGCCTTGCCTCCGGGACAGGGAGAACTGGGGCCAACGTCCTGACTTTC; CDR3aa: CASSLASGTGRTGANVLTF
d_gene: .; abundance: few; j_gene: TRBJ2-3; v_gene: TRBV7-2; CDR3nt: TGTGCCAGCAGCCGTTACAGCACAGATACGCAGTATTTT; CDR3aa: CASSRYSTDTQYF
d_gene: TRBD1; abundance: few; j_gene: TRBJ1-5; v_gene: TRBV5-1; CDR3nt: TGCGCCAGCAGGGAGACAGGGAACGTAAATCAGCCCCAGCATTTT; CDR3aa: CASRETGNVNQPQHF
d_gene: .; abundance: .; j_gene: TRBJ2-1; v_gene: TRBV10-2; CDR3nt: TGCGCCAGCGGCGCGACGGGTGAGCAGTTCTTC; CDR3aa: CASGATGEQFF
d_gene: .; abundance: once; j_gene: TRBJ2-7; v_gene: TRBV28; CDR3nt: TGTGCCAGCAGTTTCCCCCGAGGTGTCAAGCAGTACTTC; CDR3aa: CASSFPRGVKQYF
d_gene: .; abundance: .; j_gene: TRBJ1-5; v_gene: TRBV15; CDR3nt: TGTGCCACCAGTCCGACACTAGAATGGAATCAGCCCCAGCATTTT; CDR3aa: CATSPTLEWNQPQHF
d_gene: .; abundance: .; j_gene: TRBJ2-3; v_gene: TRBV18; CDR3nt: TGTGCCAGCTCACCACCGCTACGGGGACTAGATACGCAGTATTTT; CDR3aa: CASSPPLRGLDTQYF
d_gene: TRBD2; abundance: .; j_gene: TRBJ2-3; v_gene: TRBV27; CDR3nt: TGTGCCAGCAGCACTAGCGGGGCCGACCCACCGGGTGCAGATACGCAGTATTTT; CDR3aa: CASSTSGADPPGADTQYF
d_gene: .; abundance: .; j_gene: TRBJ1-5; v_gene: TRBV6-5; CDR3nt: TGTGCCAGCAGGCCGGGCCTTAATAGCAATCAGCCCCAGCATTTT; CDR3aa: CASRPGLNSNQPQHF
d_gene: TRBD1; abundance: .; j_gene: TRBJ2-1; v_gene: TRBV15; CDR3nt: TGTGCCACCAGCAGAGATGCCCGGGACAGGGAATACAATGAGCAGTTCTTC; CDR3aa: CATSRDARDREYNEQFF
d_gene: .; abundance: .; j_gene: TRBJ1-1; v_gene: TRBV6-1; CDR3nt: TGTGCCACCAAAGTGGCGATGAACACTGAAGCTTTCTTT; CDR3aa: CATKVAMNTEAFF
d_gene: .; abundance: once; j_gene: TRBJ1-2; v_gene: TRBV4-1; CDR3nt: TGCGCCAGCAGCCAAGAACCCAATGTAGGGAATAGGCATGGCTACACCTTC; CDR3aa: CASSQEPNVGNRHGYTF
d_gene: TRBD2; abundance: .; j_gene: TRBJ2-2; v_gene: TRBV5-5; CDR3nt: TGTGCCAGCAGCTTGCGAATAGCGGGAGCCGGGGAGCTGTTTTTT; CDR3aa: CASSLRIAGAGELFF
d_gene: TRBD1; abundance: .; j_gene: TRBJ1-2; v_gene: TRBV5-8; CDR3nt: TGTGCCAGCAGCGTGGACAGGGGTAAGGGTGGCTACACCTTC; CDR3aa: CASSVDRGKGGYTF
d_gene: .; abundance: few; j_gene: TRBJ1-4; v_gene: TRBV2; CDR3nt: TGTGCCAGCAGCCTACTCCAGGGGATTCACGGAAAACTGTTTTTT; CDR3aa: CASSLLQGIHGKLFF
d_gene: TRBD1; abundance: .; j_gene: TRBJ2-5; v_gene: TRBV28; CDR3nt: TGTGCCAGCAGTGTTGAGGGACAGGGGAGAGGGACCCAGTACTTC; CDR3aa: CASSVEGQGRGTQYF
d_gene: .; abundance: .; j_gene: TRBJ1-2; v_gene: TRBV2; CDR3nt: TGTGCCAGCAGTGAAGCGGCGCGGGCCGCGGCCTTC; CDR3aa: CASSEAARAAAF
d_gene: .; abundance: .; j_gene: TRBJ1-6; v_gene: TRBV10-3; CDR3nt: TGTGCCATCAGTGCAGGGGAGAATCCACCCCTCCACTTT; CDR3aa: CAISAGENPPLHF
d_gene: .; abundance: once; j_gene: TRBJ2-5; v_gene: TRBV11-1; CDR3nt: TGTGCCAGCAGCTTATCAGTCCTCGGGACCCAGTACTTC; CDR3aa: CASSLSVLGTQYF
d_gene: TRBD1; abundance: .; j_gene: TRBJ2-7; v_gene: TRBV5-4; CDR3nt: TGTGCCAGCAGCTTTCGGCCCTTCGGGACAGGGGCTCAGGAGCAGTACTTC; CDR3aa: CASSFRPFGTGAQEQYF
d_gene: .; abundance: .; j_gene: TRBJ2-2; v_gene: TRBV30; CDR3nt: TGTGCCTGGAGAACCGGGGCCGTCTCCGGGGAGCTGTTTTTT; CDR3aa: CAWRTGAVSGELFF
d_gene: TRBD1; abundance: few; j_gene: TRBJ2-5; v_gene: TRBV5-8; CDR3nt: TGTGCCAGCAGCTTGGCAGGGGGTCAAGAGACCCAGTACTTC; CDR3aa: CASSLAGGQETQYF
d_gene: TRBD1; abundance: .; j_gene: TRBJ1-5; v_gene: TRBV28; CDR3nt: TGTGCCAGCAGTTTATGGGGACAGACAACTTATAGCAATCAGCCCCAGCATTTT; CDR3aa: CASSLWGQTTYSNQPQHF
d_gene: TRBD1; abundance: .; j_gene: TRBJ1-4; v_gene: TRBV18; CDR3nt: TGTGCCAGCTCACCCTCAGGACAGGGAAATGAAAAACTGTTTTTT; CDR3aa: CASSPSGQGNEKLFF
d_gene: TRBD1; abundance: .; j_gene: TRBJ2-5; v_gene: TRBV15; CDR3nt: TGTGCCACCAGCAGAGAAACAGGGGAGGAGACCCAGTACTTC; CDR3aa: CATSRETGEETQYF
d_gene: .; abundance: .; j_gene: TRBJ1-2; v_gene: TRBV4-2; CDR3nt: TGTGCCAGCAGCCAAGATTTATCGGGCTACACCTTC; CDR3aa: CASSQDLSGYTF
d_gene: TRBD1; abundance: once; j_gene: TRBJ2-1; v_gene: TRBV19; CDR3nt: TGTGCCAGTGGAGGACAGGGGGCCGGTTATGAGCAGTTCTTC; CDR3aa: CASGGQGAGYEQFF
d_gene: TRBD1; abundance: few; j_gene: TRBJ1-1; v_gene: TRBV10-3; CDR3nt: TGTGCCATCAGTGATGGACAGGGAATCACTGAAGCTTTCTTT; CDR3aa: CAISDGQGITEAFF
d_gene: .; abundance: .; j_gene: TRBJ2-3; v_gene: TRBV18; CDR3nt: TGTGCCAGCTCACCCACCACAGATACGCAGTATTTT; CDR3aa: CASSPTTDTQYF
d_gene: .; abundance: few; j_gene: TRBJ1-4; v_gene: TRBV6-6; CDR3nt: TGTGCCAGCAGTAAAAGGACGGTTGCAACTAATGAAAAACTGTTTTTT; CDR3aa: CASSKRTVATNEKLFF
d_gene: .; abundance: .; j_gene: TRBJ2-7; v_gene: TRBV19; CDR3nt: TGTGCCAGTAGCAGGGGTTTCGACTCCTACGAGCAGTACTTC; CDR3aa: CASSRGFDSYEQYF
d_gene: TRBD1; abundance: .; j_gene: TRBJ1-1; v_gene: TRBV9; CDR3nt: TGTGCCAGCAGCCCTTGGACAGGAGGGTCTGAAGCTTTCTTT; CDR3aa: CASSPWTGGSEAFF
d_gene: .; abundance: .; j_gene: TRBJ1-2; v_gene: TRBV6-5; CDR3nt: TGTGCCAGCAGAGAGGAGGGAAACTATGGCTACACCTTC; CDR3aa: CASREEGNYGYTF
d_gene: .; abundance: .; j_gene: TRBJ1-6; v_gene: TRBV30; CDR3nt: TGTGCCTGGAGCGGGGTGCGGAATTCACCCCTCCACTTT; CDR3aa: CAWSGVRNSPLHF